These 20 T cell receptor beta chains came from one sample sequenced in a study of T-cell reconstitution after alpha-beta-depleted transplantation in children (dated by TCRdb to 2016 to 2017). Per the publication, the treatment or condition label means: allogeneic hematopoietic cell transplantation with graft depleted of TCRalphabeta T cells and CD19 B cells. The library was prepared using PCR. Sequencing was carried out with an Illumina HiSeq 2500. TCR libraries were prepared with molecular barcoding, using unique molecular identifiers to normalize TCRbeta repertoire quantification. TCRdb reran the public reads through fastp at Q25 and MiXCR, keeping productive beta chains. One record per CDR3 amino acid sequence lists the most common genes and DNA. Within this sample are about 490,000 distinct CDR3 sequences, with over 9.5% of them counted one time only. Of the sample, 2% to 2.5% falls within the top ten clones.

This sample comprised PBMCs, obtained before TCRalphabeta/CD19-depleted stem cell transplant. The receptors shown here come from a child aged 2 to 9 with inherited bone marrow failure, due to receive a stem cell transplant.

This clonotype has a handful of counts. Germline is not matched at one junction end, which may reflect a read error. This chain links TRBV7-7 with TRBJ2-1, with 9 bases aligning to TRBD2. The CDR3 totals 14 residues. Germline V lookup: CDR1 SSHAT, CDR2 FNYEAQ (reference sequence). The CDR3 loop is CASSSSGRPNEQFF. In nucleotides, the CDR3 is TGTGCTAGCAGCTCAAGCGGGAGGCCCAATGAGCAGTTCTTC.

This clonotype was observed many times. The genes are TRBV7-2 and TRBJ1-2, with TRBD1 matching over 7 bases. There are 14 residues in the CDR3. The junction had 3 bases not matched to a gene; V was cut back by 0 bases and J by 5 bases. CDR1 and CDR2 (germline): SGHTA, FQGNSA. As DNA, the CDR3 is TGTGCCAGCAGCTTAGCGGGACAGTGGTATGGCTACACCTTC. Translated, it gives CASSLAGQWYGYTF.

Notes on this clonotype: With a much larger clone just one base away, this may be a read error. This chain's CDR3 is CANQGDTGELFF. In DNA form, the CDR3 reads TGTGCCAACCAAGGGGACACCGGGGAGCTGTTTTTT. The chain couples TRBV10-3 to TRBJ2-2; possibly TRBD1 for D (5 bases). The length of the CDR3 is 12 residues. CDR1 is ENHRY and CDR2 is SYGVKD in the germline V gene. V was cut by 10 bases and J by 3 bases, with 9 bases left in between.

This clonotype turned up a few times. The chain couples TRBV7-2 to TRBJ2-7; D might be TRBD1 (6 bases). Trimming stripped 5 bases from V and 3 bases from J, with 14 bases between. The CDR3 length is 14 residues. The V gene's germline CDR1 is SGHTA and CDR2 FQGNSA. CDR3 sequence reads: CASSMRQDLYEQYF. The CDR3 DNA follows: TGTGCCAGCAGCATGAGACAGGACCTCTACGAGCAGTACTTC.

This clonotype showed up many times. The chain carries TRBV12-3 or TRBV12-4 and TRBJ1-1, with D maybe TRBD1 (6 bases). The CDR3 is made up of 14 amino acids. The CDR3 reads CAIPSGGPRTEAFF. The CDR3 nucleotides are TGTGCTATACCTTCGGGGGGCCCGAGGACTGAAGCTTTCTTT.

This clonotype was counted only a few times. The chain has TRBV9 and TRBJ2-7, with a possible D match to TRBD1 (5 bases). V was clipped by 0 bases and J by 2 bases, with 9 bases between them. CDR3 size: 14 residues. Germline V lookup: CDR1 SGDLS, CDR2 YYNGEE. The CDR3 DNA reads TGTGCCAGCAGCGTAGGGGGCAGCCCCTACGAGCAGTACTTC. This translates into CASSVGGSPYEQYF. Full variable domain (missing parts from reference TRBV9 and TRBJ2-7): DSGVTQTPKHLITATGQRVTLRCSPRSGDLSVYWYQQSLDQGLQFLIQYYNGEERAKGNILERFSAQQFPDLHSELNLSSLELGDSALYFCASSVGGSPYEQYFGPGTRLTVT.

About this clonotype: This may stem from a read error, because a much larger clone lies one nucleotide away. The chain joins TRBV9 to TRBJ2-2; a possible D gene is TRBD2 (6 bases). Germline V gene data show CDR1 as SGDLS and CDR2 as YYNGEE. CDR3 length equals 15 residues. In nucleotides, the CDR3 is TGTGCCAGCAGCGTAGGAGGAGCGGGCCTCGGGGAGCCGTTTTTT. It codes for CASSVGGAGLGEPFF.

This clonotype occurred a few times. DNA of the CDR3: TGCAGTGCTAGAGGCCGGACGGTTGTTAATGAAAAACTGTTTTTT. Translated: CSARGRTVVNEKLFF. The chain joins TRBV20-1 to TRBJ1-4; D unclear. With 1 base removed from V and 4 bases from J, the gap between germline ends came to 13 bases. Germline assignment: CDR1 DFQATT and CDR2 SNEGSKA (reference sequence). This CDR3 is built from 15 residues.

The chain carries TRBV30 and TRBJ2-1, with TRBD1 matching 8 bases. The germline gives CDR1 GTSNPN, CDR2 SVGIG (reference sequence). With 4 bases clipped from V and 4 bases from J, the junction kept 6 bases outside the gene matches. The CDR3 contains 14 residues. The CDR3 protein is CAWKERDRYNEQFF. The CDR3 DNA follows: TGTGCCTGGAAGGAACGGGACAGGTACAATGAGCAGTTCTTC. The entire variable domain, with the rest obtained from reference TRBV30 and TRBJ2-1, is as follows: SQTIHQWPATLVQPVGSPLSLECTVEGTSNPNLYWYRQAAGRGLQLLFYSVGIGQISSEVPQNLSASRPQDRQFILSSKKLLLSDSGFYLCAWKERDRYNEQFFGPGTRLTVL.

This clonotype was detected only a few times. The chain couples TRBV6-1 to TRBJ2-1, with 11 bases aligning to TRBD2. The germline V gene encodes CDR1 MNHNS and CDR2 SASEGT. Trimming at V came to 10 bases and at J to 8 bases, leaving 10 bases not matched to a gene. The CDR3 consists of 14 residues. The CDR3 region has the DNA TGTGCCATTCAGCGTGGGACTAGCGGCCATGAGCAGTTCTTC. The encoded protein is CAIQRGTSGHEQFF.

Only a few counts were recorded for this clonotype. The chain's CDR3 is CASSQGVGRGHEQYF. The DNA of the CDR3 is TGTGCCAGCAGCCAAGGGGTAGGCAGGGGCCACGAGCAGTACTTC. The chain joins TRBV7-9 to TRBJ2-7; D perhaps matches TRBD1 (6 bases). The CDR3 runs 15 residues. V lost 5 bases and J 5 bases, leaving 19 bases between the germline ends. The V gene's germline CDR1 is SEHNR and CDR2 FQNEAQ (reference sequence).

As regards this clonotype: This clone may be a read error of a much larger clone one base away. The chain has TRBV12-3 or TRBV12-4 and TRBJ2-5, with 9 bases lining up with TRBD2. The CDR3 length is 16 residues. CDR3 sequence reads: CASTNPGLATQEPQYF. The CDR3 DNA sequence: TGTGCCAGCACCAACCCCGGACTAGCGACACAAGAGCCCCAGTACTTC.

This clonotype has a count of ten or more. The V and J genes are TRBV6-5 and TRBJ2-1, with 7 bases lining up with TRBD2. Trimming removed 0 bases from V and 4 bases from J; junction bases left unmatched: 6. The CDR3 consists of 16 residues. Per germline, CDR1 MNHEY and CDR2 SVGAGI. The CDR3 protein is CASSYSSGMGYNEQFF. The CDR3 region has the DNA TGTGCCAGCAGTTACTCCAGCGGGATGGGGTACAATGAGCAGTTCTTC.

This clonotype was detected a few times. This chain connects TRBV11-2 to TRBJ1-4; 9 bases are a match to TRBD1. This CDR3 region has 19 residues. Trimming removed 4 bases from V and 7 bases from J; junction bases left unmatched: 19. In germline, CDR1 is SGHAT, CDR2 FQNNGV. The CDR3 reads CASSWMSGQGLVGGEKLFF. The DNA for the CDR3 is TGTGCCAGCAGCTGGATGTCTGGACAGGGGTTAGTCGGAGGTGAAAAACTGTTTTTT. The whole variable domain, filled in from reference TRBV11-2 and TRBJ1-4, reads EAGVAQSPRYKIIEKRQSVAFWCNPISGHATLYWYQQILGQGPKLLIQFQNNGVVDDSQLPKDRFSAERLKGVDSTLKIQPAKLEDSAVYLCASSWMSGQGLVGGEKLFFGSGTQLSVL.

Turning to this clonotype: This sequence may be a read error, since a much larger clone differs from it by one base. V and J are TRBV20-1 and TRBJ2-1, with D maybe TRBD2 (6 bases). This CDR3 has 14 amino acids. Germline V CDR1 and CDR2: DFQATT, SNEGSKA (reference sequence). For the CDR3, the DNA is TGCTGTGCTGCCGGGACGCGGGGCTACAATGAGCAGTTCTTC. It is translated as CCAAGTRGYNEQFF.

This clonotype was observed at least ten times. This rearrangement joins TRBV3-1 to TRBJ2-4; D remains ambiguous. CDR1 is LGHDT, CDR2 YNNKEL, per germline (reference sequence). The CDR3 has 12 residues. Deletions cut 4 bases from V and 8 bases from J, with 9 bases between. The CDR3: CASSRSSDIQYF. CDR3 nucleotide sequence: TGTGCCAGCAGCCGGAGTTCGGACATTCAGTACTTC.

This clonotype was detected ten times or more. The chain carries TRBV30 and TRBJ2-1; no reliable D call. V shed 3 bases and J shed 5 bases, with 8 bases lying between them. Germline loops: CDR1 GTSNPN, CDR2 SVGIG (reference sequence). The CDR3 consists of 12 residues. The CDR3 region is CAWSQGHNEQFF. CDR3 nucleotides: TGTGCCTGGAGCCAAGGCCACAATGAGCAGTTCTTC.

In this sample, this clonotype turned up many times. This chain connects TRBV20-1 to TRBJ1-5; unclear D gene. CDR3 size: 14 residues. Germline V gene lookup returns CDR1 DFQATT and CDR2 SNEGSKA (reference sequence). With 1 base removed from V and 4 bases from J, the gap between germline ends came to 11 bases. The CDR3: CSARAGVMNQPQHF. DNA for the CDR3: TGCAGTGCTAGAGCTGGGGTAATGAATCAGCCCCAGCATTTT.

As for this clonotype: Being one base from a much bigger clone, this may be a read error. The rearrangement uses TRBV12-3 or TRBV12-4 and TRBJ2-1, with a possible D match to TRBD1 (6 bases). This CDR3 has 13 amino acids. CDR3 nucleotides: TGTGCCGGCAGTTTTAGCAGGGGAAGTGAGCAGTTCTTC. Residues: CAGSFSRGSEQFF.

This chain links TRBV18 with TRBJ2-3; the D is unclear. V lost 2 bases and J lost 3, with 12 bases in between. The CDR3 is 15 amino acids. Per germline, CDR1 KGHSH and CDR2 LQKENI. The CDR3 DNA reads as TGTGCCAGCTCACCAGGAATAGATCCTACAGATACGCAGTATTTT. It is translated as CASSPGIDPTDTQYF.